This TCR beta chain was observed in a study of CD8+CD57+ T cells in acquired aplastic anemia. CDR1 SNHLY and CDR2 FYNNEI come from the germline V gene. The CDR3 has 15 residues. Trimming removed 6 bases from V and 4 bases from J; junction bases left unmatched: 10. The study profiled TCR beta VDJ and CDR3 using genomic DNA as template. TCRdb re-called the reads with MiXCR, one entry per CDR3 protein. The table has 150,000 to 180,000 distinct CDR3 sequences, about 50% seen once. Individuals selected for sequencing had exhibited CD8+CD57+ cell expansion on flow cytometry. The source material was sorted CD4+, CD8+, or CD8+CD57+ T cells (not recorded which) from PBMCs. This chain uses TRBV2 with TRBJ2-7; 9 bases match TRBD1. This clonotype originated in a human donor with aplastic anemia. In DNA, the CDR3 is TGTGCCAGCAGCGCCTTATGGACAGGGGCTTACGAGCAGTACTTC. Translation gives CASSALWTGAYEQYF.